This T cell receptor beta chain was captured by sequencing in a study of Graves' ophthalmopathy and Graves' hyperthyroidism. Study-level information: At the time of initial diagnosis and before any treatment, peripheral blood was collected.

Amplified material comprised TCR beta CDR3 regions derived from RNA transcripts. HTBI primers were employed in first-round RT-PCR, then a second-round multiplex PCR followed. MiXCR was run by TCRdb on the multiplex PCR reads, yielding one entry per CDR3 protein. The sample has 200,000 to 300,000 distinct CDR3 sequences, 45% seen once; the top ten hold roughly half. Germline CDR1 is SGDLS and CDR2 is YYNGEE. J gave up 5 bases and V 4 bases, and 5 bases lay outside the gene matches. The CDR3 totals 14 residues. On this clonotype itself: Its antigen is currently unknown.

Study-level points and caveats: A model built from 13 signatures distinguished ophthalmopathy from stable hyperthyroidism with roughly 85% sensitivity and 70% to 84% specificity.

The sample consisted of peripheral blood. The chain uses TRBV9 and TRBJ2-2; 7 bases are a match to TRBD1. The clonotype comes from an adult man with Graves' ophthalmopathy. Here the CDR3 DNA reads TGTGCCAGCAGCACCACAGGGGAAACCGGGGAGCTGTTTTTT. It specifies CASSTTGETGELFF.